The sequence of this TCR beta chain was determined in a study of blood T cell repertoires in COVID-19. Whole-study context: COVID-19 samples from acute and convalescent phases originated in the United States, Italy and Spain.

V lost 5 bases to trimming and J lost 8 bases, with 9 bases between them. This CDR3 spans 12 amino acids. Germline V gives CDR1 LNHNV, CDR2 YYDKDF (reference sequence). Per the original data handling: Nucleated cell number was recorded as an estimate derived from reference gene primer amplification. TCRdb's table, derived via immunoSEQ multiplex PCR, lists solely in-frame clones and lacks some. The V and J calls and clone size were taken over from that table, and D and trimming were inferred from the DNA. The sample has 250,000 to 300,000 clones; 80% to 90% are singletons. Specimen: peripheral blood. This clonotype was obtained from a woman under 40 with COVID-19, enrolled during active disease. V gene TRBV15 combines with J gene TRBJ1-4; D is undetermined. CDR3: CATSRREEKLFF. The CDR3 coding sequence is TGTGCCACCAGCCGACGGGAGGAAAAACTGTTTTTT. The full variable domain, in which reference TRBV15 and TRBJ1-4 provide the parts outside the CDR3, is DAMVIQNPRYQVTQFGKPVTLSCSQTLNHNVMYWYQQKSSQAPKLLFHYYDKDFNNEADTPDNFQSRRPNTSFCFLDIRSPGLGDTAMYLCATSRREEKLFFGSGTQLSVL.